This T cell receptor (beta chain) was observed in a study of T cell responses to AZD1222 COVID-19 vaccine. Across the whole study: Second-dose groups at about 4 or about 12 weeks were pooled. Study outcomes and limitations: There were vaccine-associated CD4 TCRs across spike, dominant at 160-218 and 743-854. Reports say nearly half of spike-specific TCRs go after unmutated variant regions. Donors were largely white British and mainly female; clonal diversity was possibly underestimated.

The repertoire was sequenced with immunoSEQ multiplex PCR; TCRdb's copy has only in-frame clones and lacks some. The data hold some 96,000 clones, with approximately 91% observed a single time. Germline CDR1 reads SGHNT; CDR2 reads YYREEE (reference sequence). This CDR3 is built from 15 residues. Trimming shortened V by 4 bases and J by 3 bases, and 16 bases separated the two germline ends. As regards this clone: Its antigen is undetermined.

The source is an adult in good health. V is TRBV5-4 and J is TRBJ2-5; no reliable D call. Specimen: peripheral blood, collected on day 0 of AZD1222 vaccination. The CDR3 nucleotides read TGTGCCAGCAGCCGAGAAGGACGGAAGGAAGAGACCCAGTACTTC. Its translation is CASSREGRKEETQYF.